What follows are 9 T cell receptor beta chains derived from one specimen sequenced in a study of T cells in Graves' hyperthyroidism and ophthalmopathy. Amplification yielded TCR beta CDR3 regions, with RNA transcripts as the source. The HTBI primer set served for first-round RT-PCR of the TCR CDR3. TCRdb recomputed calls from the multiplex PCR reads with MiXCR, one row per CDR3 protein. The data show around 300,000 distinct CDR3 sequences, roughly 15% seen once. Sequencing was performed on blood. Receptor source: a woman between 50 and 59 years old with Graves' hyperthyroidism that later progressed to Graves' ophthalmopathy.

CDR3: CASSPREDYEQYF. In nucleotides, the CDR3 is TGTGCCAGCAGTCCCAGGGAGGACTACGAGCAGTACTTC. V is TRBV6-1 and J is TRBJ2-7; the D gene is possibly TRBD2 (6 bases). This CDR3 contains 13 residues. CDR1 and CDR2 (germline): MNHNS, SASEGT. The V and J ends lost 5 bases and 3 bases respectively, with 11 bases between them.

This clonotype was recorded many times. J is TRBJ1-2 and V is TRBV6-1, with D uncertain. Germline loops: CDR1 MNHNS, CDR2 SASEGT. The CDR3 has 12 residues. V was pared by 7 bases and J by 9 bases, with 15 bases between. DNA for the CDR3: TGTGCCAGCACCTCGAGGATAGGCAGCTACACCTTC. Translation gives CASTSRIGSYTF.

This clonotype was seen many times. The chain combines TRBV5-1 with TRBJ2-5; D perhaps matches TRBD1 (6 bases). Per the germline V gene, CDR1 is SGHRS and CDR2 is YFSETQ. Trimming took 2 bases from V and 1 from J, leaving 15 bases between them. CDR3 length: 16 residues. CDR3 residues: CASSFNPQGTQETQYF. The CDR3 region has the DNA TGCGCCAGCAGCTTCAACCCACAGGGAACCCAAGAGACCCAGTACTTC.

A note on this clonotype: This clone may be a read error of a much larger clone one base away. The rearrangement links TRBV7-2 to TRBJ2-1, with 13 bases fitting TRBD2. Germline CDR1 and CDR2: SGHTA and FQGNSA. V was pared by 4 bases and J by 9 bases, with 9 bases of the junction left unmatched. The CDR3 spans 16 residues. The CDR3 is CASSSGLAGARGEQFF. The CDR3 DNA is TGTGCCAGCAGCTCAGGACTAGCGGGAGCGCGGGGTGAGCAGTTCTTC. The entire variable domain, with the rest obtained from reference TRBV7-2 and TRBJ2-1, is as follows: GAGVSQSPSNKVTEKGKDVELRCDPISGHTALYWYRQSLGQGLEFLIYFQGNSAPDKSGLPSDRFSAERTGGSVSTLTIQRTQQEDSAVYLCASSSGLAGARGEQFFGPGTRLTVL.

This clonotype was counted many times. This sequence joins TRBV20-1 and TRBJ2-5; 10 nucleotides match TRBD2. The CDR3 sequence is 14 residues long. V trimming: 5 bases; J trimming: 7 bases; junction bases outside the gene matches: 10. Germline lookup yields CDR1 DFQATT and CDR2 SNEGSKA (reference sequence). The CDR3: CSAQEREGSGTQYF. CDR3 nucleotide sequence: TGCAGTGCTCAGGAGCGGGAGGGCTCGGGGACCCAGTACTTC.

As for this clonotype: A far larger clone differs by one base, so this is likely a read error. The chain has TRBV5-1 and TRBJ1-2; no firm D call. The CDR3 is 13 residues long. CDR1 and CDR2 (germline): SGHRS, YFSETQ. CDR3 sequence: CASSLGSNYGYAF. The CDR3 DNA reads TGCGCCAGCAGCCTCGGTTCTAACTATGGCTACGCCTTC.

This clonotype showed up many times. The chain employs TRBV28 and TRBJ1-2; TRBD1 aligns across 7 bases. The CDR3 covers 13 residues. CDR1 and CDR2 (germline): MDHEN, SYDVKM. V shed 5 bases, J shed 6 bases, and the junction held 6 bases outside the gene matches. CDR3 amino acids: CASSLDRVNGYTF. CDR3 nucleotide sequence: TGTGCCAGCAGTCTAGACAGGGTGAATGGCTACACCTTC.

The rearrangement joins TRBV27 to TRBJ1-4; no clear D. Between the trimmed V and J ends, which lost 2 bases and 8 bases, there was a span of 12 bases. From germline, CDR1 is MNHEY and CDR2 SMNVEV (reference sequence). The length of the CDR3 is 14 residues. The DNA for the CDR3 is TGTGCCAGCAGTTTACGGCCCGCGGGGGAAAAACTGTTTTTT. Encoded protein: CASSLRPAGEKLFF.

At least ten counts were recorded for this clonotype. CDR3 sequence (DNA): TGCAGCGCCCAACAGGTGGTAAAGGTAAATGAGCAGTTCTTC. It specifies CSAQQVVKVNEQFF. The chain has TRBV29-1 and TRBJ2-1; TRBD1 might be the D (5 bases). Germline CDR1 is SQVTM and CDR2 is ANQGSEA. V shed 7 bases and J shed 7 bases, with 20 bases lying between them. CDR3 length: 14 residues.